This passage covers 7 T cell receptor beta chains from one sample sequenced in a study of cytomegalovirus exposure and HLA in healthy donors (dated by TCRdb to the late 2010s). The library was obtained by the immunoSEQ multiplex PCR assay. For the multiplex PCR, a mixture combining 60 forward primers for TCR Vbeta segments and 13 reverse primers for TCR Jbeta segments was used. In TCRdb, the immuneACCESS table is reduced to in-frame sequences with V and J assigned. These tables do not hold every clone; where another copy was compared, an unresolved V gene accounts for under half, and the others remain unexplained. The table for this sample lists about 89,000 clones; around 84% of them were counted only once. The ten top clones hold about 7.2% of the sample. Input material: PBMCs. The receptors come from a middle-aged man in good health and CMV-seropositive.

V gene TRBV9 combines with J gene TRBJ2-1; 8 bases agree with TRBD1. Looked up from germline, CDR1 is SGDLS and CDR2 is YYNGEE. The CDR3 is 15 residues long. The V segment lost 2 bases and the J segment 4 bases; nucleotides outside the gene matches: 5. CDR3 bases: TGTGCCAGCAGCGTTACAGGACAGGGATACAATGAGCAGTTCTTC. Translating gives CASSVTGQGYNEQFF.

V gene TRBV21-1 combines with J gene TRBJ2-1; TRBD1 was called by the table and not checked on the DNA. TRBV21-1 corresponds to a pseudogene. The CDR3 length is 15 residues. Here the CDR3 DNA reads TGTGCCAGCAGCAAAAGACAGGGGCTCTACAATGAGCAGTTCTTC. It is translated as CASSKRQGLYNEQFF.

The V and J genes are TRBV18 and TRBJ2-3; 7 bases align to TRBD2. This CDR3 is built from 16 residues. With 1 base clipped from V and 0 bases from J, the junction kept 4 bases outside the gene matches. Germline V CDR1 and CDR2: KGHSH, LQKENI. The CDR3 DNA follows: TGTGCCAGCTCACCACGTCCGGGAGGAAGCACAGATACGCAGTATTTT. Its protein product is CASSPRPGGSTDTQYF.

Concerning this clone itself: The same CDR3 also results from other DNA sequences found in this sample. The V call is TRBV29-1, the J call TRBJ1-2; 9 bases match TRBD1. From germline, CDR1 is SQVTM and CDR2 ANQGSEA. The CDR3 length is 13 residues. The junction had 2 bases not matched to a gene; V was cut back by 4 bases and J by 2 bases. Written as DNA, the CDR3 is TGCAGCGTTGGGACAGGGGCGAACTATGGCTACACCTTC. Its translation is CSVGTGANYGYTF.

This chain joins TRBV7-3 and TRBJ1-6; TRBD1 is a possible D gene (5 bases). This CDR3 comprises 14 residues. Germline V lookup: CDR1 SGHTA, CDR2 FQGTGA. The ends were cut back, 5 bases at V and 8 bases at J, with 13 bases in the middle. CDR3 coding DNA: TGTGCCAGCAGCGGCGGGGCTAGGGATTCACCCCTCCACTTT. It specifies CASSGGARDSPLHF.

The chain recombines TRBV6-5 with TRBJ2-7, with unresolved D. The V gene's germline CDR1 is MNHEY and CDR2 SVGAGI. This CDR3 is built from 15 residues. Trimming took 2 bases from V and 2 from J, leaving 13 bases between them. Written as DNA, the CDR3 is TGTGCCAGCAGTTACGTTCCGTTGGCAACCTACGAGCAGTACTTC. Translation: CASSYVPLATYEQYF.

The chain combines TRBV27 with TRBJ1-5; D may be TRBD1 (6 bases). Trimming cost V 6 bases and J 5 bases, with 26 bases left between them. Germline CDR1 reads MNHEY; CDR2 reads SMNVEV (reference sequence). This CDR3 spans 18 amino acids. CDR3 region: CASSPRGPGGGKDQPQHF. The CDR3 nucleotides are TGTGCCAGCAGCCCTCGGGGCCCCGGTGGGGGCAAGGATCAGCCCCAGCATTTT.